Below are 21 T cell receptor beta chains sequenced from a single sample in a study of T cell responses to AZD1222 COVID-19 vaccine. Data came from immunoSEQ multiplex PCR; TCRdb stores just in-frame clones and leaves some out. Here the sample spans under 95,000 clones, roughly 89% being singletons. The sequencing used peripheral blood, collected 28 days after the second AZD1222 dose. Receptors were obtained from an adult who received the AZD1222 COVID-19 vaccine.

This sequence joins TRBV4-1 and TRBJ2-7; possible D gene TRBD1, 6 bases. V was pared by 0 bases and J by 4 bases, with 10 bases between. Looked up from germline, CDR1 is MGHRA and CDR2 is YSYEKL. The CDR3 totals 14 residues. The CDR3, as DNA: TGCGCCAGCAGCCAAGATTTAGGGGGATACGAGCAGTACTTC. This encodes CASSQDLGGYEQYF.

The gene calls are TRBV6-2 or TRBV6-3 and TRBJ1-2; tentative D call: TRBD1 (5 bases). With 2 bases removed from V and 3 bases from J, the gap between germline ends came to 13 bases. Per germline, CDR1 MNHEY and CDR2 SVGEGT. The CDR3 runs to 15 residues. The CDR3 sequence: CASSYTPRDDYGYTF. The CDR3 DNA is TGTGCCAGCAGTTACACCCCCCGGGACGACTATGGCTACACCTTC.

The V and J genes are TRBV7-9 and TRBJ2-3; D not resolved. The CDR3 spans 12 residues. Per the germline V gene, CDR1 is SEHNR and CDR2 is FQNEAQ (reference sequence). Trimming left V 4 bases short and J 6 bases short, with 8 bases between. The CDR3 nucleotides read TGTGCCAGCAGCTCCCGGACGGATACGCAGTATTTT. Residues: CASSSRTDTQYF.

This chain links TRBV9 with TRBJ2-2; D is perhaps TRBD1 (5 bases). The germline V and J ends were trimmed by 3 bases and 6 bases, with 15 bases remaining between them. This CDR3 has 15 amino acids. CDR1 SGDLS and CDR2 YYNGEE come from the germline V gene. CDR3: CASSGRPSRAGELFF. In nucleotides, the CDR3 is TGTGCCAGCAGCGGTCGGCCAAGCAGGGCCGGGGAGCTGTTTTTT.

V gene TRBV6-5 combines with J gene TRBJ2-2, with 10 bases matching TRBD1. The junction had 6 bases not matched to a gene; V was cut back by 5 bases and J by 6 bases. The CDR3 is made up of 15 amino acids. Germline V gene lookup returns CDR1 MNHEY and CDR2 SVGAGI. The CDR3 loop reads CASSRTGGTSGELFF. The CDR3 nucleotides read TGTGCCAGCAGTCGGACAGGGGGTACGTCCGGGGAGCTGTTTTTT.

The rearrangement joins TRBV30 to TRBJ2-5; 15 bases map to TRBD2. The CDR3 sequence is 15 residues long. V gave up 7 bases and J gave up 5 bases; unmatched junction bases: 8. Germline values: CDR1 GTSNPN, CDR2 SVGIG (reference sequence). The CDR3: CASRTSGGALETQYF. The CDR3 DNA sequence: TGTGCCTCCAGGACTAGCGGGGGGGCACTCGAGACCCAGTACTTC.

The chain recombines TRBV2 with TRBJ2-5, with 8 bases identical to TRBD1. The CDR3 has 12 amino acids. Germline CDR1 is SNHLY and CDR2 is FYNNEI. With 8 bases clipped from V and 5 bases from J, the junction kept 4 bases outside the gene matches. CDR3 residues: CASQGAGETQYF. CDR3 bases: TGTGCCAGCCAGGGGGCTGGGGAGACCCAGTACTTC.

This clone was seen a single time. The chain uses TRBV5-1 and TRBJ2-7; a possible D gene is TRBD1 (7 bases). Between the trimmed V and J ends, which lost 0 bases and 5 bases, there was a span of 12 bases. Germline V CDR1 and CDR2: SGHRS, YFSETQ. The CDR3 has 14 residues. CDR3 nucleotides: TGCGCCAGCAGCTTGGTAGGGGGCGGGGACGAGCAGTACTTC. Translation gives CASSLVGGGDEQYF.

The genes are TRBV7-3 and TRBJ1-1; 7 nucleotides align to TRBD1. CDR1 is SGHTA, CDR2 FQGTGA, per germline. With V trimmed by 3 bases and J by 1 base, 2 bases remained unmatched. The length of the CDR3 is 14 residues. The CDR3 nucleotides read TGTGCCAGCAGCTTCAACAGGGGGAACACTGAAGCTTTCTTT. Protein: CASSFNRGNTEAFF.

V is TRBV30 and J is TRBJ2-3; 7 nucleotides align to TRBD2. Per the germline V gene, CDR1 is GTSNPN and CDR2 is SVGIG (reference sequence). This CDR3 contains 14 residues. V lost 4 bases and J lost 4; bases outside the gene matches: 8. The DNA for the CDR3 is TGTGCCTGGACTCCAGCGGGGAGCCCAGATACGCAGTATTTT. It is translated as CAWTPAGSPDTQYF.

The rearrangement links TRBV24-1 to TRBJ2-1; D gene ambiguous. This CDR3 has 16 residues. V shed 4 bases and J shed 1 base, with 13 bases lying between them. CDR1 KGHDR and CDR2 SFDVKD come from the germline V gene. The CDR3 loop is CATSDADGRSYNEQFF. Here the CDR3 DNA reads TGTGCCACCAGTGACGCGGACGGTCGGTCCTACAATGAGCAGTTCTTC.

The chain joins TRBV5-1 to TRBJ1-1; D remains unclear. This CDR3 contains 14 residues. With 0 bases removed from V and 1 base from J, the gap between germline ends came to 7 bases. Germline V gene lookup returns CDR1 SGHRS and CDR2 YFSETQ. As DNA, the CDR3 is TGCGCCAGCAGCTTGGCCATCGAGAACACTGAAGCTTTCTTT. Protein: CASSLAIENTEAFF. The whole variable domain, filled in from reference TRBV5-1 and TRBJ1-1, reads KAGVTQTPRYLIKTRGQQVTLSCSPISGHRSVSWYQQTPGQGLQFLFEYFSETQRNKGNFPGRFSGRQFSNSRSEMNVSTLELGDSALYLCASSLAIENTEAFFGQGTRLTVV.

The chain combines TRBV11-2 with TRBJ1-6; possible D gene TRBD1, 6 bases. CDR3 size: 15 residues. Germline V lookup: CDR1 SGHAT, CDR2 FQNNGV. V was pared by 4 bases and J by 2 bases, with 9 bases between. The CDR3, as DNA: TGTGCCAGCAGCTCGCGACAGGCCTATAATTCACCCCTCCACTTT. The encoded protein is CASSSRQAYNSPLHF.

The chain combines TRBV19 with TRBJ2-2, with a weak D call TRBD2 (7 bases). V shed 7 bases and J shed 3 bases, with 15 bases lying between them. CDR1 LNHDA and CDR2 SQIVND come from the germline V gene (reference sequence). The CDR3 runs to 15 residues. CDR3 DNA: TGTGCCAGTACCTCACGGGGGGCAGACACCGGGGAGCTGTTTTTT. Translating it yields CASTSRGADTGELFF.

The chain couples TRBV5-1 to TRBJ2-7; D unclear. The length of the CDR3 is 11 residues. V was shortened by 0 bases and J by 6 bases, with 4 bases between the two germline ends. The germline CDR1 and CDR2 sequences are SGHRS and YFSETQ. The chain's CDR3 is CASSLASEQYF. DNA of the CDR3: TGCGCCAGCAGCTTGGCCTCCGAGCAGTACTTC.

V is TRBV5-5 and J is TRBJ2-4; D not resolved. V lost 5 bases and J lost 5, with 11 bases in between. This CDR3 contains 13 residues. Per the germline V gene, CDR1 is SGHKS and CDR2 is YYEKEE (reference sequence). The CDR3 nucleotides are TGTGCCAGCAGTCGAGGCGATGAAAACATTCAGTACTTC. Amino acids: CASSRGDENIQYF.

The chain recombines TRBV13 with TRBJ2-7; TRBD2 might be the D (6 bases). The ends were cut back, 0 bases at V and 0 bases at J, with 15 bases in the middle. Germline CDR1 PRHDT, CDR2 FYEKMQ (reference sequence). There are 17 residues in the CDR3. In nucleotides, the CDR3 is TGTGCCAGCAGCTTAGGTGGTAGGGCGGGGAGCTCCTACGAGCAGTACTTC. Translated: CASSLGGRAGSSYEQYF.

The CDR3 DNA follows: TGTGCCAGCAGCCTCCGCGGGCCCCAGCATTTT. Protein sequence: CASSLRGPQHF. The rearrangement links TRBV9 to TRBJ1-5; no clear D. V was shortened by 4 bases and J by 9 bases, with 8 bases between the two germline ends. This CDR3 region has 11 residues. CDR1 is SGDLS and CDR2 is YYNGEE in the germline V gene.

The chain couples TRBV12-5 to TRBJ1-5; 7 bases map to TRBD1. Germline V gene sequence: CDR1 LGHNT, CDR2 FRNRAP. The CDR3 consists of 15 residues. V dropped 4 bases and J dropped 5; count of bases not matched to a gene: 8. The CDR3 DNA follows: TGTGCTAGTGGTTCCCAGGGGGTTGTGGATCAGCCCCAGCATTTT. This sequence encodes CASGSQGVVDQPQHF.

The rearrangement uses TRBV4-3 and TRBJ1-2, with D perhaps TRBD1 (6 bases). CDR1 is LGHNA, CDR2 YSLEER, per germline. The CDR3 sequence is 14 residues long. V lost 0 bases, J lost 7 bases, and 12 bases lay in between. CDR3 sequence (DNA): TGCGCCAGCAGCCAAGACCTTTGGACAGCTGGCTACACCTTC. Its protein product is CASSQDLWTAGYTF.

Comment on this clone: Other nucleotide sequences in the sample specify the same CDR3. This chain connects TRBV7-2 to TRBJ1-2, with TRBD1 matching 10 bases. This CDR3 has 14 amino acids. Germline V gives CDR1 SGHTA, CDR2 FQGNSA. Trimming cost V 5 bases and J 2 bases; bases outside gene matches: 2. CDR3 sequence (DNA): TGTGCCAGCAGCCCGGGACAGGGGAACTATGGCTACACCTTC. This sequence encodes CASSPGQGNYGYTF.